The TCR beta chain under discussion was sequenced for a study of shared clonotypes between healthy human individuals. V dropped 2 bases and J dropped 5 bases, with 22 bases sitting between them. This CDR3 contains 18 residues. Per germline, CDR1 KGHSH and CDR2 LQKENI. Only in-frame clones appear in the TCRdb table, and some are missing; sequencing was by immunoSEQ multiplex PCR. The data hold 1,500,000 or so clones, with 96% observed a single time. The rearrangement joins TRBV18 to TRBJ2-1, with D unresolved. The TCR was taken from a young man in good health. Sequencing was carried out using naive CD4+ T cells sorted from blood. As to subset: CD45RA+ positively selected. The CDR3: CASSPGVGKVAPHNEQFF. Here the CDR3 DNA reads TGTGCCAGCTCACCAGGAGTAGGCAAGGTAGCTCCCCACAATGAGCAGTTCTTC.